This T cell receptor (beta chain) emerged from a study of CD8+CD57+ T cells in acquired aplastic anemia. Study results and caveats: Simpson's diversity of CD8+ cells was not significantly different in patients compared with controls. Patients and controls shared 25 to 35 CD8+ CDR3 sequences, highly expressed in patients.

Trimming shortened V by 1 base and J by 6 bases, and 13 bases separated the two germline ends. This CDR3 region has 14 residues. Germline values: CDR1 SGHVS, CDR2 FQNEAQ. Profiles of TCR beta VDJ and CDR3 were generated from a genomic DNA template. TCRdb fed the reads into MiXCR, producing one record per CDR3 protein. Among 150,000 to 200,000 distinct CDR3 sequences listed, 50% to 65% were seen once. For sequencing, patients were chosen who had shown expansion of CD8+CD57+ cells by flow cytometry. With no exception, the patients had severe acquired aplastic anemia. A remark on this clonotype: What it binds is unknown.

The chain joins TRBV7-8 to TRBJ2-7; D gene ambiguous. The TCR sequence derives from a human donor with aplastic anemia. The specimen sequenced was sorted CD4+, CD8+, or CD8+CD57+ T cells (not recorded which) from PBMCs. For the CDR3, the DNA is TGTGCCAGCAGCTTAGAGAGTTCGTGGGTCGAGCAGTACTTC. Its translation: CASSLESSWVEQYF. Using reference TRBV7-8 and TRBJ2-7 for the parts outside the CDR3, the full variable domain is GAGVSQSPRYKVAKRGQDVALRCDPISGHVSLFWYQQALGQGPEFLTYFQNEAQLDKSGLPSDRFFAERPEGSVSTLKIQRTQQEDSAVYLCASSLESSWVEQYFGPGTRLTVT.